This is a list of T cell receptor beta chains from one sample in a study of T-cell reconstitution after alpha-beta-depleted transplantation in children. TCRdb ran MiXCR on the PCR reads and lists one entry per CDR3 protein. This table has 190,000 or so distinct CDR3 sequences, 6.3% appearing once. Sample: PBMCs, taken before TCRalphabeta/CD19-depleted stem cell transplant. The receptors were sampled from a girl in the first two years of life with combined immunodeficiency, due to receive a stem cell transplant. Each CDR3 is given with its conserved first and last residue. The size of a clone is reported for some rows only, either as once, few or many, or as a class for expanded clones.

size: few
V: TRBV7-2
CDR3: CASSYRTPSTQYF

size: many
V: TRBV2
CDR3: CASSDAGQGFFWDEQFF

size: NA
V: TRBV3-1
CDR3: CASSLGLGDTGELFF

size: NA
V: TRBV29-1
CDR3: CSVDGGIDFSGYTF

size: many
V: TRBV9
CDR3: CASSVGGTPNEQFF

size: many
V: TRBV6-5
CDR3: CASSYSTINTGELFF

size: many
V: TRBV9
CDR3: CASSVDGENNEQFF

size: many
V: TRBV7-9
CDR3: CASSFPVEPSTDTQYF

size: many
V: TRBV5-1
CDR3: CASSLVPEVSHNEQYF

size: many
V: TRBV5-1
CDR3: CASSLMDRVYEQFF

size: many
V: TRBV4-2
CDR3: CASSQHLGSAQYF

size: NA
V: TRBV4-2
CDR3: CASSQDTHAGQGYTF

size: many
V: TRBV28
CDR3: CASSFGHHYQETQYF

size: many
V: TRBV4-2
CDR3: CASSQEGGGGEAFF

size: NA
V: TRBV5-1
CDR3: CASSPGDLQETQYF

size: many
V: TRBV6-2/TRBV6-3
CDR3: CASSSRGANTEAFF

size: NA
V: TRBV30
CDR3: CAWRRENTGELFF

size: many
V: TRBV20-1
CDR3: CSARDSRQYGYTF

size: NA
V: TRBV7-9
CDR3: CASSLEWGDEQFF

size: many
V: TRBV4-1
CDR3: CASSHPPDGKETQYF

size: many
V: TRBV12-3/TRBV12-4
CDR3: CASSWTVYEQYF

size: many
V: TRBV7-2
CDR3: CASSLTGELAGELFF

size: many
V: TRBV29-1
CDR3: CSTLRPLNTEAFF

size: NA
V: TRBV28
CDR3: CARSPGRAYEQYF

size: few
V: TRBV4-2
CDR3: CASSRGQDGYTF

size: many
V: TRBV6-5
CDR3: CASKGQGAAEQFF

size: many
V: TRBV6-5
CDR3: CASSYSTGTYEQYF

size: many
V: TRBV15
CDR3: CATSGHINEQFF

size: many
V: TRBV11-2
CDR3: CASSPHRQGNTGELFF

size: few
V: TRBV5-1
CDR3: CASSLGTAAIGTQYF

size: few
V: TRBV5-5
CDR3: CASSWAPGLAYGYTF

size: many
V: TRBV11-2
CDR3: CASGDLNTEAFF

size: many
V: TRBV10-3
CDR3: CAISDRVAYEQYF

size: many
V: TRBV12-3/TRBV12-4
CDR3: CASSPRPQFSNQPQHF

size: many
V: TRBV6-6
CDR3: CATQAGTEAFF

size: many
V: TRBV3-1
CDR3: CASSPAAGGPYNEQFF